This T cell receptor (beta chain) is drawn from a study of TIL therapy for anti-PD-1-resistant metastatic lung cancer. The immunoSEQ assay was v3. Only in-frame clones appear in the TCRdb table, and some are missing; sequencing was by immunoSEQ multiplex PCR. The repertoire holds 20,000 to 25,000 clones, with 70% to 85% as singletons. The ends were cut back, 4 bases at V and 0 bases at J, with 7 bases in the middle. Per the germline V gene, CDR1 is SQVTM and CDR2 is ANQGSEA. The CDR3 sequence is 13 residues long. Time point given: pre-treatment sample, taken before nivolumab and TIL therapy. Material: blood, obtained at baseline. The source is a person aged 25 to 85 with non-small cell lung cancer. The V gene is TRBV29-1, the J gene TRBJ1-3, with a tentative D call TRBD1 (5 bases). CDR3 loop: CSVGQGSGNTIYF. DNA of the CDR3: TGCAGCGTTGGTCAGGGCTCTGGAAACACCATATATTTT. Using reference TRBV29-1 and TRBJ1-3 for the parts outside the CDR3, the full variable domain is SAVISQKPSRDICQRGTSLTIQCQVDSQVTMMFWYRQQPGQSLTLIATANQGSEATYESGFVIDKFPISRPNLTFSTLTVSNMSPEDSSIYLCSVGQGSGNTIYFGEGSWLTVV.